The clone carrying this T cell receptor beta chain has a handful of counts. This record belongs to a study of blood T cell repertoires in COVID-19. Sequencing used immunoSEQ multiplex PCR; TCRdb keeps in-frame clones, though not all of them. The table shows approximately 240,000 clones, with 84% occurring only once. This CDR3 has 15 amino acids. This clonotype originated in a middle-aged woman who had recovered from COVID-19. Sequencing was performed on peripheral blood. The chain couples TRBV21-1 to TRBJ1-2; TRBD1 was called by the table and not checked on the DNA. TRBV21-1 is reported as a pseudogene. CDR3 loop: CASSGETGVGYGYTF. CDR3 in DNA: TGTGCCAGCAGCGGGGAGACAGGGGTTGGGTATGGCTACACCTTC.